This T cell receptor (beta chain) was captured in a study of T cells in Graves' hyperthyroidism and ophthalmopathy. Regarding the study as a whole: A 13 V-J model separated ophthalmopathy from stable hyperthyroidism. Most clonotypes that expanded in the thyroid above 0.001 also showed up in blood. Ophthalmopathy, which appeared later, was predicted by the model a median around 6.5 months before onset.

RNA transcripts were the template for amplifying TCR beta CDR3 regions. RT-PCR in the first round (using the HTBI primer set) targeted the TCR CDR3. TCRdb re-analysed the multiplex PCR reads in MiXCR, keeping a single row per CDR3 protein. This table has around 600,000 distinct CDR3 sequences, over 40% appearing once. The CDR3 has 13 amino acids. Germline V CDR1 and CDR2: SGHTA, FQGNSA. V lost 7 bases and J lost 6; bases outside the gene matches: 3. Exclusions: uncontrolled infection, other autoimmune disease, pregnancy, lactation. Concerning this clonotype: Its antigen is still unknown.

Sequenced: peripheral blood or thyroid tissue (not recorded which). The genes are TRBV7-2 and TRBJ2-2; 9 nucleotides agree with TRBD2. This clonotype was sampled from an adult man with Graves' disease, either hyperthyroidism or ophthalmopathy (not recorded which). CDR3 protein: CASTVAGAGELFF. CDR3 nucleotide sequence: TGTGCCAGCACTGTAGCGGGAGCCGGGGAGCTGTTTTTT.